This T cell receptor beta chain was obtained from a study of blood T cell repertoires in COVID-19. The method was immunoSEQ multiplex PCR; TCRdb's version includes in-frame clones alone and lacks a portion of them. This table holds some 200,000 clones, around 87% found once. Looked up from germline, CDR1 is MDHEN and CDR2 is SYDVKM. V gave up 6 bases and J gave up 11 bases; unmatched junction bases: 10. The CDR3 extends over 13 amino acids. The V and J genes are TRBV28 and TRBJ1-1; 9 bases are shared with TRBD1. The sequence was collected from a woman under 40 who had recovered from COVID-19. The specimen was PBMCs or T cells enriched from blood (not recorded which). This CDR3 is CASRTPGQGNAFF. The DNA of the CDR3 is TGTGCCAGCAGAACCCCGGGACAGGGTAACGCTTTCTTT.